This T cell receptor beta chain was captured in a study of OX40 agonist ivuxolimab in advanced cancers. At the level of the study: The study gave patients intravenous ivuxolimab at 0.01 to 10 mg/kg every 2 weeks. Patients were 82.7% male with ages about 23 to 80, mean approximately 58. Dose-escalation patients suffered from hepatocellular carcinoma, melanoma, renal cell or head and neck cancer.

Study results and caveats: Doses of 0.1 to 3.0 mg/kg were accompanied by clonal expansion of CD4+ and CD8+ blood T cells by week 6.

Profiling relied on immunoSEQ multiplex PCR, and the TCRdb table lists in-frame clones only, not all of them. The top ten clones hold around 20% of a sample with about 38,000 clones, roughly 80% of them seen once. A word on this clone: Antigen: not known.

Trimming pared 5 bases from V and 0 bases from J, leaving 14 bases between. Germline-derived CDR1 and CDR2 are SGHVS and FQNEAQ. There are 16 residues in the CDR3. The sample in question was CD4+ or CD8+ T cells sorted from blood, obtained in a trial of the OX40 agonist ivuxolimab. The V call is TRBV7-8, the J call TRBJ2-1, with D perhaps matching TRBD2 (7 bases). This clonotype was obtained from an adult with an advanced solid tumor such as melanoma, head and neck, liver or kidney cancer. CDR3 protein: CASSHGGASSYNEQFF. The CDR3 DNA follows: TGTGCCAGCAGCCATGGGGGGGCCAGCTCCTACAATGAGCAGTTCTTC.